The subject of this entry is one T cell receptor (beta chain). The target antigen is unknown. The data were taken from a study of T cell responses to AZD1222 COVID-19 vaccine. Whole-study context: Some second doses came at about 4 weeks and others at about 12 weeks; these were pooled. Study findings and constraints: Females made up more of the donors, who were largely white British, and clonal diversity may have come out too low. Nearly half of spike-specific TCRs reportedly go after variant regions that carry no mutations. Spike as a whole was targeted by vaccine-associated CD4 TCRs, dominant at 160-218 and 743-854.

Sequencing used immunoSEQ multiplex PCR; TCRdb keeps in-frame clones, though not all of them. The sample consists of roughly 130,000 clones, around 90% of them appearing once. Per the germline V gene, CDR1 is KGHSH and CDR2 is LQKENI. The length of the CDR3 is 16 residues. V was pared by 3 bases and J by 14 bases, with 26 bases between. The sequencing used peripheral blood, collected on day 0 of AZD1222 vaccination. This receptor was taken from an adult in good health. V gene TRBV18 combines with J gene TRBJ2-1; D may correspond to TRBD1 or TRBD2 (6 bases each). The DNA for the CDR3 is TGTGCCAGCTCACCGCGCTGGGGGGCAGACCCCTCTAAGGAGTTCTTC. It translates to CASSPRWGADPSKEFF.